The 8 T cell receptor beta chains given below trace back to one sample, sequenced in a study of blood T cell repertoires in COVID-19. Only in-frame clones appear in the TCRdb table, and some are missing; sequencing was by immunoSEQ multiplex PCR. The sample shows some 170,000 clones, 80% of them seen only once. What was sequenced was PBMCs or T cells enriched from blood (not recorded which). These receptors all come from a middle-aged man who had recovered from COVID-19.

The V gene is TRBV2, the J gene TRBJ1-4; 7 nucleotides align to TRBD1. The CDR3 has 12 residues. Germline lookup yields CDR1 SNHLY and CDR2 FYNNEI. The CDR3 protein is CAEGGREEKLFF. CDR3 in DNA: TGTGCTGAAGGGGGCCGAGAGGAAAAACTGTTTTTT.

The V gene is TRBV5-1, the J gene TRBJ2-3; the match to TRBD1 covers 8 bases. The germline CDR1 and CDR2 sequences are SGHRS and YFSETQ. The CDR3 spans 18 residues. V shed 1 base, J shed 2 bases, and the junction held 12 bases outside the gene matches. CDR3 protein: CASSLRPLDRGATDTQYF. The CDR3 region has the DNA TGCGCCAGCAGCTTGCGACCTCTCGACAGGGGTGCCACAGATACGCAGTATTTT.

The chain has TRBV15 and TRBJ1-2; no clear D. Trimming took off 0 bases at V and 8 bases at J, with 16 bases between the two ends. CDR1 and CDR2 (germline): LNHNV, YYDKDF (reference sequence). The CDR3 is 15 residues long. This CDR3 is CATSRDFVEAEGYTF. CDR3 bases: TGTGCCACCAGCAGAGATTTTGTTGAGGCGGAAGGCTACACCTTC.

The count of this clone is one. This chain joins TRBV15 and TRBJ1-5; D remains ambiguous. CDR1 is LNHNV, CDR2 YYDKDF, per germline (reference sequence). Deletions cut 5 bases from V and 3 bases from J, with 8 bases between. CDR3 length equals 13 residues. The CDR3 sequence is CATSFQVNQPQHF. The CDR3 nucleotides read TGTGCCACCAGCTTCCAGGTCAATCAGCCCCAGCATTTT. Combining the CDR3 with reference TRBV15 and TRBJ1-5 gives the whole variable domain DAMVIQNPRYQVTQFGKPVTLSCSQTLNHNVMYWYQQKSSQAPKLLFHYYDKDFNNEADTPDNFQSRRPNTSFCFLDIRSPGLGDTAMYLCATSFQVNQPQHFGDGTRLSIL.

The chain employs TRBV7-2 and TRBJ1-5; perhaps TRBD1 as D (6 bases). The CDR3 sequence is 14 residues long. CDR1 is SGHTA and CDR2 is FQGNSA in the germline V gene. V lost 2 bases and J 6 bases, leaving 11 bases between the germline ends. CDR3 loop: CASSLLLQGQPQHF. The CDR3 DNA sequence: TGTGCCAGCAGCTTATTATTACAGGGTCAGCCCCAGCATTTT.

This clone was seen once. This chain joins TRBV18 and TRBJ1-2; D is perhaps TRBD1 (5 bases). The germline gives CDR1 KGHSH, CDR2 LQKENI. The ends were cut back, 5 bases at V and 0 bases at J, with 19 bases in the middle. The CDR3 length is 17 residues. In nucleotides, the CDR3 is TGTGCCAGCTCATCGAGTGAAGGGGTAGGGGCTAACTATGGCTACACCTTC. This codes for CASSSSEGVGANYGYTF.

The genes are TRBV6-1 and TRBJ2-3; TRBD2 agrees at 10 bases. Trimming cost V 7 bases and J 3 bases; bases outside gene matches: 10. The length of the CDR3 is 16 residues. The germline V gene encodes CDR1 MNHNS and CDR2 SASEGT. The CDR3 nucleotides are TGTGCCAGCAATGACGGTTCGGGACTAGCGACAGATACGCAGTATTTT. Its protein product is CASNDGSGLATDTQYF.

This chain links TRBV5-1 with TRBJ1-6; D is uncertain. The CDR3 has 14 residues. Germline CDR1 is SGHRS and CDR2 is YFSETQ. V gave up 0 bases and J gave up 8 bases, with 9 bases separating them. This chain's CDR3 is CASSLVDRDSPLHF. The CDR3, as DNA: TGCGCCAGCAGCTTGGTAGATAGAGATTCACCCCTCCACTTT.